Below, 21 T cell receptor beta chains from the same sample are listed, as sequenced in a study of early T cells in non-severe SARS-CoV-2 infection. MiXCR was run by TCRdb on the 5' RACE reads, yielding one entry per CDR3 protein. The table has tens of thousands of distinct CDR3 sequences, 18% seen once. Here the sequenced sample was whole blood, taken at baseline. These receptors were obtained from an adult who was a healthcare worker with PCR-confirmed SARS-CoV-2 infection or an uninfected control (not recorded which).

The chain employs TRBV7-9 and TRBJ2-3; 12 bases align to TRBD2. V shed 5 bases and J 5 bases; nucleotides not matched to a gene: 14. The germline V gene encodes CDR1 SEHNR and CDR2 FQNEAQ (reference sequence). CDR3 length equals 18 residues. CDR3 sequence (DNA): TGTGCCAGCAGCCCGGTGACTAGCGGGGGCCCTTTGGGAGATACGCAGTATTTT. This encodes CASSPVTSGGPLGDTQYF.

The chain couples TRBV19 to TRBJ2-1; D possibly corresponds to TRBD2 (5 bases). The CDR3 consists of 14 residues. Trimming removed 4 bases from V and 2 bases from J, with 9 bases in between. The V gene's germline CDR1 is LNHDA and CDR2 SQIVND (reference sequence). CDR3 nucleotide sequence: TGTGCCAGTAGTAGGAGCGGTACCTACAATGAGCAGTTCTTC. It translates to CASSRSGTYNEQFF.

The V and J genes are TRBV28 and TRBJ2-1; TRBD2 might be the D (6 bases). Germline values: CDR1 MDHEN, CDR2 SYDVKM. This CDR3 spans 12 amino acids. Trimming removed 6 bases at V and 10 bases at J, with 13 bases between. CDR3 region: CASRSLGLEQFF. The CDR3 DNA reads as TGTGCCAGCAGGTCCTTAGGACTAGAGCAGTTCTTC.

This clonotype was found a few times. V and J are TRBV28 and TRBJ1-1; 8 positions agree with TRBD1. J lost 11 bases, V lost 2 bases, and 7 bases had no gene match. Germline V lookup: CDR1 MDHEN, CDR2 SYDVKM. The CDR3 loop spans 13 amino acids. CDR3 coding DNA: TGTGCCAGCAGTTTACGCAGGGGGCTCTATGCTTTCTTT. Protein sequence: CASSLRRGLYAFF. The full variable domain, completed using reference TRBV28 and TRBJ1-1, is DVKVTQSSRYLVKRTGEKVFLECVQDMDHENMFWYRQDPGLGLRLIYFSYDVKMKEKGDIPEGYSVSREKKERFSLILESASTNQTSMYLCASSLRRGLYAFFGQGTRLTVV.

The chain employs TRBV29-1 and TRBJ2-2; D unclear. The germline CDR1 and CDR2 sequences are SQVTM and ANQGSEA. CDR3 size: 10 residues. V gave up 3 bases and J gave up 4 bases, with 0 bases separating them. The CDR3, as DNA: TGCAGCGTTGACACCGGGGAGCTGTTTTTT. It translates to CSVDTGELFF.

The chain carries TRBV2 and TRBJ2-1; 9 bases fit TRBD1. In germline, CDR1 is SNHLY, CDR2 FYNNEI. This CDR3 comprises 15 residues. V gave up 6 bases and J gave up 6 bases; unmatched junction bases: 9. CDR3 nucleotide sequence: TGTGCCAGCAGGCCCAAGGACAGGGGAAGCAATGAGCAGTTCTTC. Its translation: CASRPKDRGSNEQFF.

The chain joins TRBV20-1 to TRBJ2-1; D is possibly TRBD1 or TRBD2 (5 bases each). The length of the CDR3 is 11 residues. V was trimmed by 5 bases and J by 10 bases, leaving 12 bases between them. The V gene's germline CDR1 is DFQATT and CDR2 SNEGSKA (reference sequence). The CDR3 nucleotides are TGCAGTGCTCGTCCCGGGACGGAGCAGTTCTTC. The encoded protein is CSARPGTEQFF.

This clonotype was detected only a few times. The chain couples TRBV14 to TRBJ2-7; no definite D call. Between the trimmed V and J ends, which lost 0 bases and 2 bases, there was a span of 14 bases. The CDR3 covers 16 residues. Germline assignment: CDR1 SGHDN and CDR2 FVKESK. The CDR3 bases are TGTGCCAGCAGCCAAGATCTCAGATCTCGGGCCTACGAGCAGTACTTC. Translation gives CASSQDLRSRAYEQYF.

V and J are TRBV5-6 and TRBJ1-6; D unclear. The V gene's germline CDR1 is SGHDT and CDR2 YYEEEE. Trimming shortened V by 2 bases and J by 3 bases, and 9 bases separated the two germline ends. The CDR3 runs 15 residues. CDR3 nucleotides: TGTGCCAGCAGCTTATCGCAGTTCTATAATTCACCCCTCCACTTT. Residues: CASSLSQFYNSPLHF.

V gene TRBV7-2 combines with J gene TRBJ2-7; D is unresolved. The CDR3 sequence is 14 residues long. Trimming stripped 3 bases from V and 2 bases from J, with 11 bases between. CDR1 and CDR2 (germline): SGHTA, FQGNSA. CDR3 coding DNA: TGTGCCAGCAGCTTTGCAAACAGCCCCTACGAGCAGTACTTC. Amino acid sequence: CASSFANSPYEQYF.

The table lists this clonotype with a few counts. V gene TRBV19 combines with J gene TRBJ1-5, with 7 bases lining up with TRBD1. This CDR3 spans 11 amino acids. Germline lookup yields CDR1 LNHDA and CDR2 SQIVND (reference sequence). V was pared by 6 bases and J by 15 bases, with 8 bases of the junction left unmatched. CDR3 sequence: CASRQGEVWHF. CDR3 in DNA: TGTGCCAGTAGGCAGGGGGAGGTATGGCATTTT.

This clonotype came up many times. The chain recombines TRBV20-1 with TRBJ2-1, with 16 bases identical to TRBD2. In germline, CDR1 is DFQATT, CDR2 SNEGSKA (reference sequence). J gave up 0 bases and V 6 bases, and 5 bases lay outside the gene matches. There are 17 residues in the CDR3. Written as DNA, the CDR3 is TGCAGTGCAATAGGGACTAGCGGGGGGGTCTCCTACAATGAGCAGTTCTTC. Its translation is CSAIGTSGGVSYNEQFF.

This clonotype was seen more than once but under ten times. This chain joins TRBV10-3 and TRBJ2-7; 7 bases fit TRBD2. The trim removed 5 bases at V and 2 bases at J, leaving 3 bases unmatched. The CDR3 extends over 13 amino acids. Looked up from germline, CDR1 is ENHRY and CDR2 is SYGVKD. In DNA form, the CDR3 reads TGTGCCATCAGTTCCGGACTAGCCTACGAGCAGTACTTC. Its protein product is CAISSGLAYEQYF.

The rearrangement joins TRBV29-1 to TRBJ1-5; D perhaps matches TRBD1 (5 bases). Germline CDR1 is SQVTM and CDR2 is ANQGSEA. This CDR3 region has 13 residues. V was pared by 4 bases and J by 1 base, with 8 bases between. CDR3 nucleotide sequence: TGCAGCGTTGTAGGGGACAGCAATCAGCCCCAGCATTTT. This sequence encodes CSVVGDSNQPQHF.

For the CDR3, the DNA is TGTGCCAGCAGTTATCCCCCGACTAGCGCAAATTCCTACGAGCAGTACTTC. This encodes CASSYPPTSANSYEQYF. This chain links TRBV6-2 or TRBV6-3 with TRBJ2-7; 8 positions agree with TRBD2. The length of the CDR3 is 17 residues. Germline CDR1 is MNHEY and CDR2 is SVGEGT. J was trimmed by 1 base and V by 3 bases; bases with no gene match: 11.

The chain carries TRBV6-5 and TRBJ1-1, with D tentatively TRBD1 (5 bases). Trimming left V 3 bases short and J 6 bases short, with 17 bases between. The CDR3 covers 15 residues. Germline assignment: CDR1 MNHEY and CDR2 SVGAGI. The CDR3 coding sequence is TGTGCCAGCAGTTATTCACAGGCCGATGGGGCTGAAGCTTTCTTT. This codes for CASSYSQADGAEAFF.

This clonotype was seen a handful of times. V gene TRBV7-8 combines with J gene TRBJ2-7, with D possibly matching TRBD1 (6 bases). V gave up 1 base and J gave up 5 bases, with 12 bases separating them. The CDR3 runs to 14 residues. Germline CDR1 reads SGHVS; CDR2 reads FQNEAQ. The CDR3: CASSLGAGVHEQYF. The CDR3 bases are TGTGCCAGCAGCTTAGGAGCAGGGGTCCACGAGCAGTACTTC.

This clonotype was picked up one time. The gene calls are TRBV6-1 and TRBJ2-1; 7 nucleotides agree with TRBD1. CDR3 length equals 15 residues. The V segment lost 6 bases and the J segment 8 bases; nucleotides outside the gene matches: 13. Germline lookup yields CDR1 MNHNS and CDR2 SASEGT. The DNA for the CDR3 is TGTGCCAGCAGAAATACAGGGGCCCTAGGGGATGAGCAGTTCTTC. It encodes CASRNTGALGDEQFF.

Only a few counts were recorded for this clonotype. This sequence joins TRBV6-5 and TRBJ2-7; TRBD2 matches at 7 bases. With V trimmed by 5 bases and J by 5 bases, 9 bases remained unmatched. The CDR3 spans 14 residues. Germline V lookup: CDR1 MNHEY, CDR2 SVGAGI. CDR3 protein: CASSGLGSRNEQYF. The CDR3 DNA reads as TGTGCCAGCAGTGGACTAGGGAGTAGGAACGAGCAGTACTTC.

This clonotype was seen more than once but under ten times. V gene TRBV7-2 combines with J gene TRBJ1-6, with 8 bases lining up with TRBD1. V gave up 0 bases and J gave up 7 bases; unmatched junction bases: 11. The CDR3 totals 18 residues. CDR1 is SGHTA and CDR2 is FQGNSA in the germline V gene. CDR3 bases: TGTGCCAGCAGCTTAGCGCGGGGCGCGGACAGGGTGAATTCACCCCTCCACTTT. Protein product: CASSLARGADRVNSPLHF.

The chain couples TRBV7-6 to TRBJ2-1, with 7 bases that match TRBD2. V trimming: 1 base; J trimming: 4 bases; junction bases outside the gene matches: 4. This CDR3 is built from 15 residues. Germline CDR1 is SGHVS and CDR2 is FNYEAQ. The CDR3 nucleotides are TGTGCCAGCAGCTTAGGGACTAGTAGGTACAATGAGCAGTTCTTC. This sequence encodes CASSLGTSRYNEQFF.